This entry lists 4 T cell receptor beta chains sequenced from one sample in a study of blood T cells in healthy people across ages. Together with a sample-barcoded 5' primer, a J-beta primer mix was included in a second PCR lasting about 7 to 12 cycles. MiXCR, run by TCRdb on the 5' RACE reads, gives a single entry per CDR3 protein. This sample yields about 580,000 distinct CDR3 sequences, of which roughly 43% are seen a single time; just under 25% belongs to the top ten. Sequencing used blood. These receptors originate from an elderly man in good health.

The chain carries TRBV12-3 or TRBV12-4 and TRBJ2-3; D might be TRBD2 (5 bases). V gave up 1 base and J gave up 11 bases, with 28 bases separating them. The CDR3 runs to 18 residues. The CDR3 DNA reads TGTGCCAGCAGTTTAGAATTGGTGACGAGAGAGGGAGAAGATGTGCAGTATTTT. As protein: CASSLELVTREGEDVQYF.

V is TRBV3-1 and J is TRBJ2-1; 10 positions agree with TRBD2. This CDR3 spans 17 amino acids. J gave up 11 bases and V 0 bases, and 13 bases lay outside the gene matches. Germline CDR1 LGHDT, CDR2 YNNKEL (reference sequence). CDR3 DNA sequence: TGTGCCAGCAGCCAAGATCCGCCTAGCGGGGGCCTGACGCAGCAGTTCTTC. Translated, it gives CASSQDPPSGGLTQQFF.

This chain connects TRBV3-1 to TRBJ2-7; 8 bases match TRBD1. V lost 5 bases, J lost 7 bases, and 13 bases stayed unmatched. This CDR3 has 15 residues. The V gene's germline CDR1 is LGHDT and CDR2 YNNKEL (reference sequence). DNA for the CDR3: TGTGCCAGCAGCGCGGACAGGGTCCCTTTTAGGGAGCAGTACTTC. Translating gives CASSADRVPFREQYF.

A single count supports this clonotype. The CDR3: CATSRAYASPYTDTQYF. For the CDR3, the DNA is TGTGCCACCAGCAGAGCTTACGCCTCGCCCTACACAGATACGCAGTATTTT. This chain uses TRBV15 with TRBJ2-3; D ambiguous. The CDR3 loop spans 17 amino acids. The V gene lost 1 base and the J gene lost 2 bases, with 16 bases spanning the gap. Germline CDR1 LNHNV, CDR2 YYDKDF (reference sequence).